This entry features one T cell receptor (beta chain) sequence. The target antigen is unknown. The sample is drawn from a study of cytomegalovirus exposure and HLA in healthy donors. Whole-study results and caveats: Despite most TCR sequences being rare, some public TCRs occurred in many donors.

TCRdb's table, derived via immunoSEQ multiplex PCR, lists solely in-frame clones and lacks some. This table holds about 250,000 clones, about 90% found once. The receptor was derived from a man between 18 and 29 years old in good health and CMV-seropositive. What was sequenced was PBMCs.

CDR3 DNA: TGTGCCAGCAGCTATCAGGGGAGCACCTACGAGCAGTACTTC. It translates to CASSYQGSTYEQYF. The chain uses TRBV7-8 and TRBJ2-7; TRBD1 is a possible D gene (6 bases). Trimming took off 4 bases at V and 2 bases at J, with 12 bases between the two ends. The CDR3 loop spans 14 amino acids. Germline CDR1 SGHVS, CDR2 FQNEAQ.